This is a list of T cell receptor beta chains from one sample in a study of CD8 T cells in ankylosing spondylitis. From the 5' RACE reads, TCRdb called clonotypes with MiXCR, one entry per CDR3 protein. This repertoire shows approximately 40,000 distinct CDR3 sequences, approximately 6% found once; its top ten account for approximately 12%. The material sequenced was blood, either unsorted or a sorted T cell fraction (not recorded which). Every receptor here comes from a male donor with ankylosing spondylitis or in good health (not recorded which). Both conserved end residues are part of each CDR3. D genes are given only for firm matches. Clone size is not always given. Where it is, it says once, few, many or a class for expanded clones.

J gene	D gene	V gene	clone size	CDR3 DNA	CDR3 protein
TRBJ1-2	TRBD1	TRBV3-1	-	TGTACCTGCAGTCCCCGGACAGGGGAGCTTAGGGGAGCCTATGGCTACACCTTC	CTCSPRTGELRGAYGYTF
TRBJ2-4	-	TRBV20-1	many	TGCAGTGCTAGAGCCCCCCCCCACATTCAGTACTTC	CSARAPPHIQYF
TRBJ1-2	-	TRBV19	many	TGTGCCAGTAGTATAGGACGGACTAACTATGGCTACACCTTC	CASSIGRTNYGYTF
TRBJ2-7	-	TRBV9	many	TGTGCCAGCAGCCCCGGACGGAGCTCCTACGAGCAGTACTTC	CASSPGRSSYEQYF
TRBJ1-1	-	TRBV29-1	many	TGCAGCGTTGAACCACTTTACAGGGAAAAAGCTTTCTTT	CSVEPLYREKAFF
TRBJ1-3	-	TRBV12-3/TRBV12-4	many	TGTGCCAGCAGTTTATGGATCGTCACGGGCTCTGGAAACACCATATATTTT	CASSLWIVTGSGNTIYF
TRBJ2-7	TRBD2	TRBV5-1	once	TGCGCCAGCAGCACTGGGACGGGGGGTCCCGAGCAGTACTTC	CASSTGTGGPEQYF